This T cell receptor (beta chain) was observed in a study of blood T cells in healthy people across ages. Of note for this clonotype: Its antigen remains unidentified.

A J-beta primer mix and a sample-barcoded 5' primer were used in a second PCR of about 7 to 12 cycles. TCRdb re-analysed the 5' RACE reads in MiXCR, keeping a single row per CDR3 protein. This sample has about 1.4 million distinct CDR3 sequences, with 59% found just once. Study-level points and caveats: Long-lived donors exceeded aged donors in naive CD4+ cells and diversity.

J was trimmed by 5 bases and V by 4 bases; bases with no gene match: 7. The CDR3 runs 14 residues. Germline V gene sequence: CDR1 SGHVS, CDR2 FQNEAQ. Sequencing was performed on blood. The V and J genes are TRBV7-8 and TRBJ1-2, with 7 bases fitting TRBD1. The sequence derives from a man younger than 35 in good health. CDR3 amino acids: CASSSGATGYGYTF. The CDR3 coding sequence is TGTGCCAGCAGCTCAGGAGCGACAGGGTATGGCTACACCTTC.